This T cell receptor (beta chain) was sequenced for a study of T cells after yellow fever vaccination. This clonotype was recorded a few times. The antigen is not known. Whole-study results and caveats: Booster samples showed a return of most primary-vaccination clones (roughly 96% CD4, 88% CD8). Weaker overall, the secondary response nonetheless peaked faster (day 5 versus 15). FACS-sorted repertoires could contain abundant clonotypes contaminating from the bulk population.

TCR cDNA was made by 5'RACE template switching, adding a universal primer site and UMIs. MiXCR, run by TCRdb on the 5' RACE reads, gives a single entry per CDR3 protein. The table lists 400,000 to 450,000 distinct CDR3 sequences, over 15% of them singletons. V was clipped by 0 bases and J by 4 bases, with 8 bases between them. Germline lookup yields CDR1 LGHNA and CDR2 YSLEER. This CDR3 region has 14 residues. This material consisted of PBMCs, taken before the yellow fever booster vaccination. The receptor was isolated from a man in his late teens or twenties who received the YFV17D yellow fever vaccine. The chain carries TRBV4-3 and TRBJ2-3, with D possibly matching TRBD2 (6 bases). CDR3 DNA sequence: TGCGCCAGCAGCCAAGATCGGGGGTCAGATACGCAGTATTTT. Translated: CASSQDRGSDTQYF.